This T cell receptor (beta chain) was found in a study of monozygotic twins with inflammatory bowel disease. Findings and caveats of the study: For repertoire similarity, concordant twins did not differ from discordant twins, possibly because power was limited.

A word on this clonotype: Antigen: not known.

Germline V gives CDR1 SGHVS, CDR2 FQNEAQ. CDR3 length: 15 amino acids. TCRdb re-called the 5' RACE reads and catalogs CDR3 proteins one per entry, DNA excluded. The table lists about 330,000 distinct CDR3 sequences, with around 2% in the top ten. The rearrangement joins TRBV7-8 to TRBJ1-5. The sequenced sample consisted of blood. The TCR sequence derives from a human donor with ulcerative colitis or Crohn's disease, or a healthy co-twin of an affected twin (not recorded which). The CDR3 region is CASSLRRYSNQPQHF.